The 7 T cell receptor beta chains below all came from one sample that was sequenced in a study of blood T cell repertoires in COVID-19. Produced via immunoSEQ multiplex PCR; TCRdb's table is partial and in-frame only. Here the sample spans about 160,000 clones, 65% to 85% being singletons. Source material: peripheral blood. These receptors all stem from a woman aged 80 or older with acute or convalescent COVID-19.

This clone was seen a few times. The chain joins TRBV13 to TRBJ1-6, with 8 nucleotides matching TRBD1. V trimming: 5 bases; J trimming: 5 bases; junction bases outside the gene matches: 11. Germline V gene data show CDR1 as PRHDT and CDR2 as FYEKMQ (reference sequence). The CDR3 loop spans 17 amino acids. This chain's CDR3 is CASSGQGISGDNSPLHF. CDR3 bases: TGTGCCAGCAGCGGACAGGGAATTTCGGGCGATAATTCACCCCTCCACTTT.

The V call is TRBV28, the J call TRBJ2-7; a weak D match, TRBD1 (5 bases). The length of the CDR3 is 15 residues. Trimming left V 5 bases short and J 0 bases short, with 14 bases between. The V gene's germline CDR1 is MDHEN and CDR2 SYDVKM. CDR3 amino acids: CASSPLTESSYEQYF. CDR3 nucleotides: TGTGCCAGCAGTCCCCTGACAGAAAGCTCCTACGAGCAGTACTTC.

The V gene is TRBV5-1, the J gene TRBJ1-2; D remains ambiguous. Germline assignment: CDR1 SGHRS and CDR2 YFSETQ. V lost 2 bases, J lost 3 bases, and 11 bases lay in between. There are 14 residues in the CDR3. The chain's CDR3 is CASSLGGGDYGYTF. The CDR3, as DNA: TGCGCCAGCAGCTTAGGCGGTGGTGACTATGGCTACACCTTC.

CDR3 nucleotide sequence: TGTGCCAGCAGCAACAGGGGCGAGCAGTACTTC. This translates into CASSNRGEQYF. The chain recombines TRBV3-1 (or the pseudogene TRBV3-2) with TRBJ2-7, with 7 bases identical to TRBD1. The length of the CDR3 is 11 residues. J gave up 6 bases and V 5 bases, and 1 base lay outside the gene matches. CDR1 and CDR2 from the germline V gene are LGHDT and YNNKEL (reference sequence).

The genes are TRBV7-9 and TRBJ2-1, with 15 bases aligning to TRBD2. CDR3 length equals 18 residues. With 1 base clipped from V and 0 bases from J, the junction kept 1 base outside the gene matches. The germline CDR1 and CDR2 sequences are SEHNR and FQNEAQ (reference sequence). The CDR3 nucleotides are TGTGCCAGCAGCTTAGTGGGACTAGCGGGGGGCTCCTACAATGAGCAGTTCTTC. Translating it yields CASSLVGLAGGSYNEQFF.

The chain recombines TRBV6-2 or TRBV6-3 with TRBJ2-1, with 9 nucleotides matching TRBD2. Unmatched junction bases numbered 7, after V lost 3 bases and J lost 7 bases. Germline loops: CDR1 MNHEY, CDR2 SVGEGT. This CDR3 is 15 amino acids long. CDR3 region: CASSYGGGAFNEQFF. The CDR3, as DNA: TGTGCCAGCAGTTATGGCGGGGGGGCCTTTAATGAGCAGTTCTTC.

J is TRBJ1-3 and V is TRBV11-2; D may be TRBD1 (5 bases). Per germline, CDR1 SGHAT and CDR2 FQNNGV. This CDR3 has 14 residues. The V end was cut by 5 bases, the J end by 1 base, with 9 bases between. Here the CDR3 reads CASSQRGSGNTIYF. In DNA form, the CDR3 reads TGTGCCAGCAGCCAACGGGGGTCTGGAAACACCATATATTTT.